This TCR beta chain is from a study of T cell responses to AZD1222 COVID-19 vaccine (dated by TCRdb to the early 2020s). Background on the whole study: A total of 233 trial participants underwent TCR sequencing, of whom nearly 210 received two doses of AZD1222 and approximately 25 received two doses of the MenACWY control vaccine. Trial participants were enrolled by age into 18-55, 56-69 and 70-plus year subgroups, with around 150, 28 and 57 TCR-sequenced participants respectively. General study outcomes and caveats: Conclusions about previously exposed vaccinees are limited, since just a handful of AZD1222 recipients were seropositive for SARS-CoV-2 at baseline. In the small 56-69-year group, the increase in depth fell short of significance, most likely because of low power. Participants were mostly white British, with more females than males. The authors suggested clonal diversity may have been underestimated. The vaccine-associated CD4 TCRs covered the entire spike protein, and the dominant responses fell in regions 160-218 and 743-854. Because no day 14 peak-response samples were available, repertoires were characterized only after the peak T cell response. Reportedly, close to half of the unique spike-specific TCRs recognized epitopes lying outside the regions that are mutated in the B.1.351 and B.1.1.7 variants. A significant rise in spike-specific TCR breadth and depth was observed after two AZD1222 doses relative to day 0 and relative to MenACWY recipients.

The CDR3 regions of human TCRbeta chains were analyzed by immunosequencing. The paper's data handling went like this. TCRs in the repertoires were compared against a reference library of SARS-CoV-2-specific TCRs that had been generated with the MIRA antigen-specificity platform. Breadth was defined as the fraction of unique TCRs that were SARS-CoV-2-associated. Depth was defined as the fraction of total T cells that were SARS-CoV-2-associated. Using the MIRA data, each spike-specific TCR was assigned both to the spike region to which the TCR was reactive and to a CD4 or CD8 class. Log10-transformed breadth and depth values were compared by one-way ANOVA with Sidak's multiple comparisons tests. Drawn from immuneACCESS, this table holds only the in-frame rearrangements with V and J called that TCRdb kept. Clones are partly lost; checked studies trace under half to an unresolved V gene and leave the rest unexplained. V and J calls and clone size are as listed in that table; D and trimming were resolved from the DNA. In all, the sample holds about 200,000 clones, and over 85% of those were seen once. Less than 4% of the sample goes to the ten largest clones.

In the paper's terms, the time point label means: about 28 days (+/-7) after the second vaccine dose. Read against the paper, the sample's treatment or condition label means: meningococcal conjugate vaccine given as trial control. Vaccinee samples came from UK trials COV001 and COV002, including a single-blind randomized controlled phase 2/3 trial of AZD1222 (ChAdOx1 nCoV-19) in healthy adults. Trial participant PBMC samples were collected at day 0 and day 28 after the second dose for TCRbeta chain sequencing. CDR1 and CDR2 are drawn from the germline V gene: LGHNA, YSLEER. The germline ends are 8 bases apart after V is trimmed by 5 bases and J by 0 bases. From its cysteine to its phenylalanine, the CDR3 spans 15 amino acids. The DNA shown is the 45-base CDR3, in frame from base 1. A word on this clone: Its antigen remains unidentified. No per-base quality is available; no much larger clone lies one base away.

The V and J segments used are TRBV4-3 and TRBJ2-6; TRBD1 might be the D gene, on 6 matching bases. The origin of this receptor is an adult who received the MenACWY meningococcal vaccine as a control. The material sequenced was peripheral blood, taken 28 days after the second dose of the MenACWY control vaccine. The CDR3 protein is CASSLGGSGANVLTF. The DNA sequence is TGCGCCAGCAGCTTAGGGGGCTCTGGGGCCAACGTCCTGACTTTC.